These 18 T cell receptor beta chains were sequenced from one sample in a study of response to subunit inactivated influenza vaccine. One entry per CDR3 protein, called by TCRdb with MiXCR from the RT-PCR reads. This sample has some 480,000 distinct CDR3 sequences; around 9.9% occur once, and the top ten carry over 9.5%. The source material was PBMCs from blood, sampled 35 to 45 days after vaccination. The source of these receptors is a man aged 50-59 years who received an inactivated influenza vaccine.

Ten or more counts support this clonotype. This chain links TRBV7-2 with TRBJ2-4; a possible D gene is TRBD1 (5 bases). The germline V gene encodes CDR1 SGHTA and CDR2 FQGNSA. Trimming took off 5 bases at V and 5 bases at J, with 13 bases between the two ends. The CDR3 is 14 amino acids. The CDR3 coding sequence is TGTGCCAGCAGCCCCGACAGAGTACAAAACATTCAGTACTTC. Its protein is CASSPDRVQNIQYF.

The CDR3 coding sequence is TGTGCCAGCATTAAAAGTCCTCGGGAGGGGACCCAGTACTTC. Translating gives CASIKSPREGTQYF. The chain uses TRBV2 and TRBJ2-5; 8 bases line up with TRBD2. V lost 7 bases to trimming and J lost 7 bases; unmatched junction nucleotides: 11. This CDR3 is 14 amino acids long. The V gene's germline CDR1 is SNHLY and CDR2 FYNNEI.

This clonotype has only a few counts. The chain couples TRBV12-3 or TRBV12-4 to TRBJ1-2, with a possible D match to TRBD1 (6 bases). The CDR3 consists of 14 residues. Trimming shortened V by 11 bases and J by 0 bases, and 16 bases separated the two germline ends. CDR3 amino acids: CAARSTGANYGYTF. The CDR3 nucleotides are TGTGCCGCCCGATCGACAGGAGCTAACTATGGCTACACCTTC.

The chain combines TRBV29-1 with TRBJ1-2; unclear D gene. The germline V gene has CDR1 SQVTM and CDR2 ANQGSEA. The length of the CDR3 is 13 residues. V was shortened by 8 bases and J by 0 bases, with 13 bases between the two germline ends. The CDR3 reads CSTSVESNYGYTF. Written as DNA, the CDR3 is TGCAGCACCTCAGTGGAGTCTAACTATGGCTACACCTTC.

This clonotype was picked up many times. CDR3 region: CSARKRLWTDTQYF. For the CDR3, the DNA is TGCAGTGCTAGAAAAAGGCTCTGGACAGATACGCAGTATTTT. This chain links TRBV20-1 with TRBJ2-3; D is undetermined. Germline V gene lookup returns CDR1 DFQATT and CDR2 SNEGSKA (reference sequence). V was trimmed by 2 bases and J by 3 bases, leaving 12 bases between them. The length of the CDR3 is 14 residues.

The genes are TRBV19 and TRBJ2-1, with D possibly being TRBD1 or TRBD2 (5 bases each). Germline CDR1 is LNHDA and CDR2 is SQIVND (reference sequence). The CDR3 runs 14 residues. Trimming cost V 10 bases and J 0 bases, with 13 bases left between them. The CDR3 sequence is CATRDDSSYNEQFF. The DNA of the CDR3 is TGTGCCACTCGGGACGACAGCTCCTACAATGAGCAGTTCTTC.

The V call is TRBV5-1, the J call TRBJ1-2; D is possibly TRBD1 (5 bases). The CDR3 runs to 14 residues. V was shortened by 4 bases and J by 3 bases, with 13 bases between the two germline ends. Germline V CDR1 and CDR2: SGHRS, YFSETQ. CDR3 DNA: TGCGCCAGCAGCCCCAGGGTAATGGACTATGGCTACACCTTC. Protein: CASSPRVMDYGYTF.

The V call is TRBV27, the J call TRBJ2-1; D is possibly TRBD1 (6 bases). Germline CDR1 reads MNHEY; CDR2 reads SMNVEV (reference sequence). Trimming cost V 1 base and J 2 bases, with 9 bases left between them. CDR3 size: 15 residues. In nucleotides, the CDR3 is TGTGCCAGCAGTTTATTTCCAGGGGCCTACAATGAGCAGTTCTTC. It specifies CASSLFPGAYNEQFF.

The chain has TRBV20-1 and TRBJ2-3; tentatively, D is TRBD1 (5 bases). The CDR3 contains 14 residues. The germline V gene has CDR1 DFQATT and CDR2 SNEGSKA (reference sequence). Trimming shortened V by 4 bases and J by 1 base, and 12 bases separated the two germline ends. The CDR3 nucleotides are TGCAGTGCTACCTGGACACCTCGCACAGATACGCAGTATTTT. It translates to CSATWTPRTDTQYF.

This clonotype was seen ten or more times. The rearrangement uses TRBV20-1 and TRBJ2-7; 7 nucleotides align to TRBD1. Looked up from germline, CDR1 is DFQATT and CDR2 is SNEGSKA (reference sequence). V shed 5 bases, J shed 0 bases, and the junction held 4 bases outside the gene matches. CDR3 size: 13 residues. DNA of the CDR3: TGCAGTGCTCCAGGGGGTGGCTCCTACGAGCAGTACTTC. It yields the protein CSAPGGGSYEQYF.

This clonotype was seen only a few times. V usage is TRBV3-1 and J usage is TRBJ2-1, with 10 bases that match TRBD2. The CDR3 consists of 15 residues. Per germline, CDR1 LGHDT and CDR2 YNNKEL (reference sequence). With V trimmed by 1 base and J by 8 bases, 5 bases remained unmatched. CDR3 region: CASSQGLAGDYEQFF. Written as DNA, the CDR3 is TGTGCCAGCAGCCAAGGGCTAGCGGGGGACTATGAGCAGTTCTTC.

The chain employs TRBV10-3 and TRBJ2-1; D might be TRBD2 (6 bases). This CDR3 is 19 amino acids long. Per the germline V gene, CDR1 is ENHRY and CDR2 is SYGVKD. Trimming cost V 0 bases and J 0 bases, with 18 bases left between them. CDR3 region: CAISESIGLGGTSYNEQFF. CDR3 sequence (DNA): TGTGCCATCAGTGAGTCGATTGGGCTCGGCGGGACCTCCTACAATGAGCAGTTCTTC.

This clonotype was found many times. The V call is TRBV7-9, the J call TRBJ2-7; D unclear. Germline-derived CDR1 and CDR2 are SEHNR and FQNEAQ (reference sequence). The CDR3 contains 13 residues. V shed 5 bases and J shed 5 bases, with 13 bases lying between them. DNA for the CDR3: TGTGCCAGCAGCACCAAGGGCCCGAACGAGCAGTACTTC. Residues: CASSTKGPNEQYF.

The chain recombines TRBV5-5 with TRBJ2-5, with a weak D call TRBD2 (6 bases). V was pared by 3 bases and J by 0 bases, with 12 bases between. From germline, CDR1 is SGHKS and CDR2 YYEKEE (reference sequence). CDR3 length: 15 amino acids. CDR3 residues: CASSSPSGDQETQYF. The CDR3 DNA reads as TGTGCCAGCAGCTCCCCGTCGGGGGACCAAGAGACCCAGTACTTC.

The chain employs TRBV6-5 and TRBJ2-6; D is undetermined. The CDR3 covers 16 residues. Deletions cut 4 bases from V and 0 bases from J, with 10 bases between. Per germline, CDR1 MNHEY and CDR2 SVGAGI. Here the CDR3 DNA reads TGTGCCAGCAGTTTTTCCGGCTTCTCTGGGGCCAACGTCCTGACTTTC. Translation: CASSFSGFSGANVLTF.

This clonotype was counted many times. V is TRBV10-3 and J is TRBJ2-7; D unclear. V dropped 2 bases and J dropped 5 bases, with 13 bases sitting between them. Germline CDR1 is ENHRY and CDR2 is SYGVKD. The CDR3 is made up of 14 amino acids. The CDR3 DNA sequence: TGTGCCATCAGTGAGAGGCCCACCACGGACGAGCAGTACTTC. The encoded protein is CAISERPTTDEQYF.

This clonotype was counted only a few times. The genes are TRBV9 and TRBJ1-4; TRBD1 is a possible D gene (6 bases). This CDR3 is built from 15 residues. V dropped 7 bases and J dropped 0 bases, with 13 bases sitting between them. CDR1 is SGDLS, CDR2 YYNGEE, per germline. This CDR3 is CASATGPATNEKLFF. The CDR3 DNA follows: TGTGCCAGCGCCACAGGGCCTGCAACTAATGAAAAACTGTTTTTT.

This clonotype was seen at least ten times. The chain is built from TRBV20-1 and TRBJ1-5, with a tentative D call TRBD1 (5 bases). The germline V gene has CDR1 DFQATT and CDR2 SNEGSKA (reference sequence). V dropped 3 bases and J dropped 0 bases, with 9 bases sitting between them. There are 14 residues in the CDR3. CDR3 sequence: CSARDIYSNQPQHF. The CDR3 coding sequence is TGCAGTGCTAGGGACATCTATAGCAATCAGCCCCAGCATTTT.